What follows are 25 T cell receptor beta chains derived from one specimen sequenced in a study of T cells in women clearing cervical HPV infection. The protocol was immunoSEQ multiplex PCR, while the TCRdb copy is restricted to in-frame clones and leaves out a portion. The clone table shows approximately 16,000 clones, with the ten largest holding about 7.2%. Sequencing was done on a sample of blood buffy coat. These receptors all come from a woman between 18 and 75 years old with a cervical HPV16 infection that either progressed to CIN3+ or cleared (not recorded which).

The CDR3 region is CSVEVWGPNGNEQFF. CDR3 DNA (partial): TGCAGCGTTGAAGTTTGGGGCCCCAATGGGAATGAG. J is TRBJ2-1 and V is TRBV29-1; possibly TRBD1 for D (5 bases). With the read ending 3 residues before the CDR3 end, the germline J gene is used to fill in that end. CDR1 and CDR2 from the germline V gene are SQVTM and ANQGSEA. This CDR3 comprises 15 residues. Trimming left V 1 base short and J 7 bases short, with 17 bases between.

Notes on this clone: Coverage ceases 3 residues before the CDR3 finishes, and the germline J gene fills in the end. J is TRBJ2-7 and V is TRBV30; D may be TRBD1 (5 bases). V gave up 0 bases and J gave up 2 bases, with 11 bases separating them. The CDR3 length is 14 residues. Germline values: CDR1 GTSNPN, CDR2 SVGIG (reference sequence). The CDR3 loop reads CAWSVGGRAYEQYF. The CDR3 DNA, read in part, is TGTGCCTGGAGTGTAGGTGGCAGGGCCTACGAG.

In the case of this clone: The sequenced fragment ends 3 residues before the CDR3 boundary, so the rest is inferred from the germline J gene. The chain recombines TRBV24-1 with TRBJ2-3, with a tentative D call TRBD2 (6 bases). This CDR3 spans 17 amino acids. Germline V gene lookup returns CDR1 KGHDR and CDR2 SFDVKD. Between the trimmed V and J ends, which lost 5 bases and 6 bases, there was a span of 23 bases. The DNA read from the CDR3 is TGTGCCACCAGTGTTAACGTTCAGGGACTTTCCCTGGATACG. Translation: CATSVNVQGLSLDT. The whole CDR3 protein reads CATSVNVQGLSLDTQYF.

Note on this clone: Read sequence stops 3 residues before the CDR3 end, and the germline J gene provides the missing end. This chain uses TRBV6-1 with TRBJ1-2, with D possibly matching TRBD1 (5 bases). This CDR3 region has 13 residues. V was trimmed by 2 bases and J by 6 bases, leaving 10 bases between them. Per the germline V gene, CDR1 is MNHNS and CDR2 is SASEGT. The CDR3 sequence: CASSEQGANGYTF. The sequenced CDR3 bases are TGTGCCAGCAGTGAACAGGGCGCCAATGGC.

To note about this clone: The CDR3 end falls 3 residues outside the read, so it is completed with the germline J gene. V gene TRBV5-1 combines with J gene TRBJ1-1, with D unclear. V was cut by 1 base and J by 3 bases, with 10 bases left in between. The CDR3 totals 14 residues. Germline CDR1 SGHRS, CDR2 YFSETQ. Incomplete CDR3 DNA: TGCGCCAGCAGCTTGCGGGGAGTGGACACTGAA. Encoded protein: CASSLRGVDTE. The entire CDR3 sequence reads CASSLRGVDTEAFF.

With respect to this clone: The CDR3 goes on 3 residues after the read ends, and that part is filled in from the germline J gene. This chain uses TRBV10-2 with TRBJ1-2, with 9 bases identical to TRBD1. CDR3 length: 16 residues. V shed 6 bases, J shed 0 bases, and the junction held 8 bases outside the gene matches. Per germline, CDR1 WSHSY and CDR2 SAAADI. CDR3 DNA (partial): TGCGCCAGCAGCCCGGGACAGGGACTCTCTAACTATGGC. Translating it yields CASSPGQGLSNYG. The complete CDR3 reads CASSPGQGLSNYGYTF.

As regards this clone: The read terminates 3 residues before the CDR3 end, so the remaining end is supplied by the germline J gene. The chain has TRBV5-5 and TRBJ2-5; D is uncertain. Looked up from germline, CDR1 is SGHKS and CDR2 is YYEKEE (reference sequence). The length of the CDR3 is 13 residues. Trimming stripped 2 bases from V and 1 base from J, with 6 bases between. CDR3 region: CASSFGGQETQYF. The DNA read from the CDR3 is TGTGCCAGCAGCTTTGGCGGCCAAGAGACC. The variable domain in full, completed from reference TRBV5-5 and TRBJ2-5, reads DAGVTQSPTHLIKTRGQQVTLRCSPISGHKSVSWYQQVLGQGPQFIFQYYEKEERGRGNFPDRFSARQFPNYSSELNVNALLLGDSALYLCASSFGGQETQYFGPGTRLLVL.

Notes on this clone: The read terminates 3 residues ahead of where the CDR3 ends, so the germline J gene completes it. V and J are TRBV7-9 and TRBJ2-7; D might be TRBD1 (5 bases). CDR1 is SEHNR and CDR2 is FQNEAQ in the germline V gene (reference sequence). This CDR3 spans 14 amino acids. Trimming removed 5 bases at V and 5 bases at J, with 16 bases between. CDR3 protein: CASSPGAGPHEQYF. CDR3 bases read: TGTGCCAGCAGCCCTGGGGCAGGTCCCCACGAG.

Concerning this clone: Read coverage stops 3 residues before the CDR3 terminus; the germline J gene supplies the remainder. The chain combines TRBV20-1 with TRBJ2-2; D is tentatively TRBD1 or TRBD2 (6 bases each). This CDR3 contains 14 residues. Germline V gene data show CDR1 as DFQATT and CDR2 as SNEGSKA (reference sequence). V lost 2 bases, J lost 5 bases, and 12 bases lay in between. The sequenced CDR3 bases are TGCAGTGCTAGACCCACAGGGAGGACCGGGGAG. As protein: CSARPTGRTGE. The full CDR3 is CSARPTGRTGELFF.

As for this clone: The CDR3 end falls 3 residues outside the read, so it is completed with the germline J gene. The chain couples TRBV23-1 to TRBJ2-6, with 8 positions matching TRBD1. TRBV23-1 qualifies as an ORF whose function is uncertain. Unmatched junction bases numbered 14, after V lost 7 bases and J lost 0 bases. The CDR3 is 19 amino acids. The CDR3 protein is CASTPRTGILSSGANVLTF. CDR3 DNA (partial): TGCGCCAGCACCCCGAGGACAGGGATTCTTAGCTCTGGGGCCAACGTC.

Details on this clone: The observed sequence ends 3 residues before the CDR3 terminus, with the missing tail filled in from the germline J gene. The chain combines TRBV2 with TRBJ1-1, with D unresolved. V was cut by 3 bases and J by 1 base, with 6 bases left in between. The germline gives CDR1 SNHLY, CDR2 FYNNEI. There are 13 residues in the CDR3. CDR3 residues: CASSEAENTEAFF. The sequenced part of the CDR3 DNA is TGTGCCAGCAGTGAGGCAGAGAACACTGAA. Using reference TRBV2 and TRBJ1-1 for the parts outside the CDR3, the full variable domain is EPEVTQTPSHQVTQMGQEVILRCVPISNHLYFYWYRQILGQKVEFLVSFYNNEISEKSEIFDDQFSVERPDGSNFTLKIRSTKLEDSAMYFCASSEAENTEAFFGQGTRLTVV.

Details on this clone: With the read ending 3 residues before the CDR3 end, the germline J gene is used to fill in that end. The rearrangement uses TRBV19 and TRBJ1-2; a possible D gene is TRBD1 (6 bases). Germline assignment: CDR1 LNHDA and CDR2 SQIVND (reference sequence). Trimming removed 4 bases from V and 2 bases from J, with 11 bases in between. CDR3 length equals 14 residues. The CDR3 DNA, read in part, is TGTGCCAGTAGTACGCGGACAGCCAACTATGGC. Translating it yields CASSTRTANYG. The complete CDR3 protein is CASSTRTANYGYTF.

Regarding this clone: The CDR3 is cut off 3 residues early in the read; its end comes from the germline J gene. V is TRBV2 and J is TRBJ1-5, with D maybe TRBD1 (5 bases). This CDR3 comprises 13 residues. Germline assignment: CDR1 SNHLY and CDR2 FYNNEI. V was trimmed by 8 bases and J by 8 bases, leaving 16 bases between them. Incomplete CDR3 DNA: TGTGCCAGCGGGGCAGGCATCTTGGAGCCC. This codes for CASGAGILEP. The whole CDR3 protein is CASGAGILEPQHF.

For this clone: The read comes to an end 3 residues before the CDR3 does, leaving the germline J gene to fill in the end. V usage is TRBV6-4 and J usage is TRBJ2-4; D uncertain. CDR1 and CDR2 from the germline V gene are MRHNA and SNTAGT. Trimming took 5 bases from V and 4 from J, leaving 3 bases between them. The CDR3 covers 11 residues. The CDR3 bases that were read are TGTGCCAGCAGTCGTAAAAACATT. This encodes CASSRKNI. In full, the CDR3 reads CASSRKNIQYF.

Remarks on this clone: The read terminates 3 residues ahead of where the CDR3 ends, so the germline J gene completes it. The chain uses TRBV20-1 and TRBJ2-7; tentative D call: TRBD1 (6 bases). The germline gives CDR1 DFQATT, CDR2 SNEGSKA (reference sequence). V shed 5 bases and J shed 2 bases, with 13 bases lying between them. There are 13 residues in the CDR3. The CDR3 DNA, read in part, is TGCAGTGCTCCCGGGACAACTCCCTACGAG. Translating it yields CSAPGTTPYE. The full CDR3 is CSAPGTTPYEQYF.

For this clone: The read terminates 3 residues before the CDR3 end, so the remaining end is supplied by the germline J gene. The chain combines TRBV9 with TRBJ2-7; 10 bases map to TRBD1. Germline CDR1 and CDR2: SGDLS and YYNGEE. With V trimmed by 0 bases and J by 2 bases, 2 bases remained unmatched. The CDR3 sequence is 15 residues long. This CDR3 reads CASSVGQGATYEQYF. The sequenced part of the CDR3 DNA is TGTGCCAGCAGCGTAGGACAGGGGGCAACCTACGAG.

As regards this clone: The CDR3 end falls 3 residues outside the read, so it is completed with the germline J gene. The rearrangement joins TRBV30 to TRBJ1-5, with D possibly TRBD1 on 6 matching bases. The V and J ends lost 4 bases and 5 bases respectively, with 12 bases between them. Germline V gene lookup returns CDR1 GTSNPN and CDR2 SVGIG (reference sequence). The CDR3 consists of 13 residues. The sequenced part of the CDR3 DNA is TGTGCCTGGACATCACAGGGCGATCAGCCC. Encoded protein: CAWTSQGDQP. The full CDR3 protein reads CAWTSQGDQPQHF.

Details on this clone: The read terminates 3 residues before the CDR3 end, so the remaining end is supplied by the germline J gene. The V and J genes are TRBV4-1 and TRBJ2-3, with 8 bases identical to TRBD1. The ends lost 4 bases at V and 8 bases at J; junction bases unmatched: 14. CDR3 length: 16 residues. CDR1 is MGHRA and CDR2 is YSYEKL in the germline V gene. The CDR3: CASSRSPGQDGGTQYF. CDR3 DNA (partial): TGCGCCAGCAGCCGATCTCCGGGACAGGACGGGGGTACG.

Note on this clone: The read finishes 3 residues shy of the CDR3 end, and the germline J gene is used to complete it. The rearrangement joins TRBV7-9 to TRBJ2-7; weak D call: TRBD2 (6 bases). Trimming stripped 0 bases from V and 6 bases from J, with 12 bases between. This CDR3 has 14 residues. The germline gives CDR1 SEHNR, CDR2 FQNEAQ (reference sequence). The CDR3 is CASSLASGGGEQYF. CDR3 DNA, as far as it was read: TGTGCCAGCAGCTTAGCCTCCGGGGGTGGCGAG.

As regards this clone: The read is 3 residues too short to cover the CDR3 end, so that end is filled in from the germline J gene. The chain carries TRBV9 and TRBJ2-5, with D possibly being TRBD1 (6 bases). Germline CDR1 and CDR2: SGDLS and YYNGEE. Trimming removed 3 bases from V and 0 bases from J, with 15 bases in between. This CDR3 comprises 16 residues. The covered CDR3 bases are TGTGCCAGCAGCGAGAGGAGGACAGCTGACCAAGAGACC. It specifies CASSERRTADQET. The complete CDR3 reads CASSERRTADQETQYF.

A word on this clone: With the read ending 3 residues before the CDR3 end, the germline J gene is used to fill in that end. The V call is TRBV12-5, the J call TRBJ2-1, with D maybe TRBD1 (5 bases). The V end was cut by 5 bases, the J end by 6 bases, with 14 bases between. Germline CDR1 reads LGHNT; CDR2 reads FRNRAP. The CDR3 loop spans 14 amino acids. CDR3: CASGTPRVLNEQFF. CDR3 bases read: TGTGCTAGTGGTACCCCCAGGGTCCTCAATGAG.

For this clone: The read terminates 3 residues ahead of where the CDR3 ends, so the germline J gene completes it. This chain links TRBV2 with TRBJ2-7, with TRBD1 matching over 9 bases. CDR3 length equals 14 residues. Germline V gene lookup returns CDR1 SNHLY and CDR2 FYNNEI. V gave up 6 bases and J gave up 3 bases; unmatched junction bases: 6. The CDR3 loop reads CASRTPGQGYEQYF. CDR3 bases read: TGTGCCAGCAGAACCCCGGGACAGGGCTACGAG.

A remark on this clone: The missing CDR3 end, 3 residues past where the read stops, is filled in from the germline J gene. The chain recombines TRBV20-1 with TRBJ1-2; 10 bases are shared with TRBD1. Germline values: CDR1 DFQATT, CDR2 SNEGSKA (reference sequence). V lost 0 bases, J lost 7 bases, and 5 bases stayed unmatched. The CDR3 runs to 14 residues. The CDR3: CSARDRQGAGGYTF. The CDR3 DNA, read in part, is TGCAGTGCTAGAGATCGACAGGGGGCAGGTGGC.

As regards this clone: The read is 3 residues too short to cover the CDR3 end, so that end is filled in from the germline J gene. This chain links TRBV6-2 or TRBV6-3 with TRBJ2-1; TRBD1 is a possible D gene (6 bases). Trimming removed 6 bases at V and 9 bases at J, with 12 bases between. The germline CDR1 and CDR2 sequences are MNHEY and SVGEGT. The CDR3 sequence is 12 residues long. This chain's CDR3 is CASRTGSGEQFF. Incomplete CDR3 DNA: TGTGCCAGCAGAACAGGGTCGGGTGAG.

In regard to this clone: The observed sequence ends 3 residues before the CDR3 terminus, with the missing tail filled in from the germline J gene. The J gene is TRBJ1-5, the V gene TRBV27; 8 nucleotides match TRBD1. J lost 4 bases, V lost 5 bases, and 4 bases had no gene match. This CDR3 has 14 residues. Germline lookup yields CDR1 MNHEY and CDR2 SMNVEV (reference sequence). This CDR3 is CASSPDRGNQPQHF. The sequenced part of the CDR3 DNA is TGTGCCAGCAGTCCTGACAGGGGAAATCAGCCC.